Shown below are 18 T cell receptor beta chains from a single sample sequenced in a study of monozygotic twins with inflammatory bowel disease. Following a re-call of the 5' RACE reads, TCRdb has one entry per CDR3 protein and lacks DNA. The sample shows around 370,000 distinct CDR3 sequences, and just over 2.5% sits with its ten largest clones. The specimen sequenced was blood. All receptors derive from a human donor with ulcerative colitis or Crohn's disease, or a healthy co-twin of an affected twin (not recorded which).

The chain has TRBV20-1 and TRBJ1-3; the D call of TRBD1 rests on TCRdb alone, since no DNA is present to check it. The length of the CDR3 is 14 residues. Germline assignment: CDR1 DFQATT and CDR2 SNEGSKA (reference sequence). CDR3 sequence reads: CSAADSRGGNTIYF.

The rearrangement uses TRBV6-5 and TRBJ2-3. The CDR3 sequence is 16 residues long. Germline CDR1 reads MNHEY; CDR2 reads SVGAGI. The CDR3 is CASSYTNGGTTDTQYF.

The genes are TRBV6-1 and TRBJ2-5; with no DNA, the TCRdb D assignment of TRBD1 cannot be verified. Germline V gene data show CDR1 as MNHNS and CDR2 as SASEGT. The CDR3 contains 17 residues. The CDR3 region is CASSARAGQGWGETQYF.

This chain connects TRBV10-3 to TRBJ2-7; TCRdb's D call, TRBD1, is unchecked because there is no DNA. CDR3 length: 15 amino acids. The germline gives CDR1 ENHRY, CDR2 SYGVKD. CDR3 amino acids: CAISDHDRGTYEQYF.

The chain combines TRBV30 with TRBJ2-2; TCRdb names TRBD1, which stays unverified in the absence of DNA. The CDR3 has 14 residues. Germline V gene lookup returns CDR1 GTSNPN and CDR2 SVGIG (reference sequence). The CDR3 is CAWSKGPNTGELFF.

The V and J genes are TRBV5-1 and TRBJ1-6. This CDR3 has 16 amino acids. Germline lookup yields CDR1 SGHRS and CDR2 YFSETQ. This CDR3 is CASSLVVTSYNSPLHF.

The V and J genes are TRBV4-2 and TRBJ2-3; TCRdb designates TRBD2, a call that cannot be tested without DNA. Germline V gives CDR1 LGHNA, CDR2 YNFKEQ. The CDR3 spans 16 residues. The CDR3 sequence is CASSQAGPLSTDTQYF.

The rearrangement links TRBV2 to TRBJ1-6; absent DNA, TCRdb's TRBD1 call cannot be checked. The germline V gene has CDR1 SNHLY and CDR2 FYNNEI. The CDR3 is 16 residues long. CDR3 protein: CASSRDSSSYNSPLHF.

The chain combines TRBV6-6 with TRBJ2-3. The CDR3 covers 13 residues. Germline CDR1 and CDR2: MNHNY and SVGAGI (reference sequence). The CDR3 is CASSSISLDTQYF.

This sequence joins TRBV18 and TRBJ2-2. Germline CDR1 reads KGHSH; CDR2 reads LQKENI. The CDR3 totals 14 residues. CDR3 loop: CASSPTGGTGELFF. Together with reference TRBV18 and TRBJ2-2, the CDR3 gives the full variable domain: NAGVMQNPRHLVRRRGQEARLRCSPMKGHSHVYWYRQLPEEGLKFMVYLQKENIIDESGMPKERFSAEFPKEGPSILRIQQVVRGDSAAYFCASSPTGGTGELFFGEGSRLTVL.

The chain couples TRBV4-3 to TRBJ2-1; TCRdb proposes TRBD1, but this gene call is untestable without DNA. Per germline, CDR1 LGHNA and CDR2 YSLEER. This CDR3 is built from 18 residues. The CDR3: CASSKVPPSGSPYNEQFF.

CDR3 sequence reads: CASRPDRSSYEQYF. The gene calls are TRBV6-1 and TRBJ2-7. This CDR3 is built from 14 residues. CDR1 MNHNS and CDR2 SASEGT come from the germline V gene.

This chain connects TRBV20-1 to TRBJ2-1; absent DNA, TCRdb's TRBD1 call cannot be checked. This CDR3 region has 12 residues. From germline, CDR1 is DFQATT and CDR2 SNEGSKA (reference sequence). The CDR3: CSARQGLGEQFF.

The V gene is TRBV5-1, the J gene TRBJ2-1; no DNA is available, so the TRBD1 call from TCRdb remains unchecked. Per the germline V gene, CDR1 is SGHRS and CDR2 is YFSETQ. There are 20 residues in the CDR3. The CDR3 region is CASAPGAGGALRVGYNEQFF.

This rearrangement joins TRBV6-2 or TRBV6-3 to TRBJ2-1; TCRdb lists TRBD1, though no DNA is available to test this call. CDR3 size: 14 residues. Germline-derived CDR1 and CDR2 are MNHEY and SVGEGT. The chain's CDR3 is CASSTDPFRNEQFF.

The gene calls are TRBV27 and TRBJ2-7; with no DNA, the TCRdb D assignment of TRBD2 cannot be verified. Germline values: CDR1 MNHEY, CDR2 SMNVEV (reference sequence). The CDR3 runs to 13 residues. This chain's CDR3 is CASSFGSLYEQYF.

The chain links TRBV11-2 to TRBJ2-6; checking the TCRdb D call of TRBD1 is not possible without DNA. Germline values: CDR1 SGHAT, CDR2 FQNNGV. This CDR3 is built from 19 residues. The chain's CDR3 is CASSLVSAGGWSGANVLTF.

This chain joins TRBV20-1 and TRBJ2-5; the TRBD2 assignment by TCRdb is unverifiable without DNA. CDR1 DFQATT and CDR2 SNEGSKA come from the germline V gene (reference sequence). This CDR3 is 16 amino acids long. The CDR3 reads CSARIPGLAGRETQYF.